The entry that follows covers one T cell receptor beta chain sequence. The PCR was carried out with 60 Vbeta primers and 13 Jbeta primers. Original methodology: The authors later counted about 80 million unique TCR beta chains, approximately 12 million of them shared. Produced via immunoSEQ multiplex PCR; TCRdb's table is partial and in-frame only. V and J calls and clone size come straight from that table; D and trimming were deduced from the DNA. This sample has roughly 97,000 clones, with approximately 85% found just once. CDR3 length: 14 amino acids. The germline CDR1 and CDR2 sequences are SNHLY and FYNNEI. The ends lost 6 bases at V and 8 bases at J; junction bases unmatched: 10. The donors, nominally healthy at sampling, likely had unrecorded immune exposures. This sample was included in a study of cytomegalovirus exposure and HLA in healthy donors. Overall study: Among the roughly 400 genotyped donors, 81% were placed in the Caucasian-associated ancestry cluster.

This TCR derives from a middle-aged man in good health and CMV-seropositive. Specimen: PBMCs. The rearrangement links TRBV2 to TRBJ1-2; 9 bases are a match to TRBD1. The CDR3 nucleotides read TGTGCCAGCAGGCCGGGACAGGGCCGTGGGGGCTACACCTTC. This gives the protein CASRPGQGRGGYTF.